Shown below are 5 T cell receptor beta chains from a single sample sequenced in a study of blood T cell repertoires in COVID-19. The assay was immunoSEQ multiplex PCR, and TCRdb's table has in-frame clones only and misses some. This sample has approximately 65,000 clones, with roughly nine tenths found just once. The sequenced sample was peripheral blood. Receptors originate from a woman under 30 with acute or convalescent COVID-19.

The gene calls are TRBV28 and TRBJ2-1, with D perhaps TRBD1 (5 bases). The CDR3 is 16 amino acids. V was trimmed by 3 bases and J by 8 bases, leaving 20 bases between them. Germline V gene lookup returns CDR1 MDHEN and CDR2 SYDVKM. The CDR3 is CASSLGQGRPPHEQFF. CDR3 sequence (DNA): TGTGCCAGCAGTTTGGGGCAAGGACGACCGCCGCATGAGCAGTTCTTC.

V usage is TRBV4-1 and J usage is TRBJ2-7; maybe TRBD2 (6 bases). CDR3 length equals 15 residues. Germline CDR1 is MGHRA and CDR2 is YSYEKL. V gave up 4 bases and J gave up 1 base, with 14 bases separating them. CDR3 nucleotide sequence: TGCGCCAGCAGCCCTGCCGGGGGTTCATCCTACGAGCAGTACTTC. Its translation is CASSPAGGSSYEQYF.

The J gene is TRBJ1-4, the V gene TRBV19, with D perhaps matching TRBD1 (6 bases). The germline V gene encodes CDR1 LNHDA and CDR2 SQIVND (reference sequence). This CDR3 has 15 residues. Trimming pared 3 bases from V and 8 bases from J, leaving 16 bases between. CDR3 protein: CASSMYEQGDEKLFF. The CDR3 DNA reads TGTGCCAGTAGTATGTATGAACAGGGAGACGAAAAACTGTTTTTT.

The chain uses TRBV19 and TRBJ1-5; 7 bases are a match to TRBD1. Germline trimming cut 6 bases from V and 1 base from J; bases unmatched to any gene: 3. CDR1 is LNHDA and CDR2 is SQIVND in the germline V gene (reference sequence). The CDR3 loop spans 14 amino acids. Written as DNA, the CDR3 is TGTGCCAGTAGCCACAGGGGCAGCAATCAGCCCCAGCATTTT. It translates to CASSHRGSNQPQHF.

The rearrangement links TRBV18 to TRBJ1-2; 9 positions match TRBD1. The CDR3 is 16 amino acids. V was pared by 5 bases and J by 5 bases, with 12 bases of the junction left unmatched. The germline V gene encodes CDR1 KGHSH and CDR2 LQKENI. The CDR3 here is CASSWTQGADGYGYTF. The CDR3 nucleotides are TGTGCCAGCTCATGGACACAGGGGGCAGATGGTTATGGCTACACCTTC.